The 12 T cell receptor beta chains below were found in one sample sequenced in a study of T cell changes during pregnancy in multiple sclerosis. Generated by immunoSEQ multiplex PCR, the TCRdb table keeps only in-frame clones and is missing some. The data show over 90,000 clones, with approximately 90% seen just once and about 0.91% held by the top ten. The material sequenced was peripheral blood, taken before pregnancy. Source of these receptors: a female donor with multiple sclerosis, enrolled in a pregnancy study.

J is TRBJ1-2 and V is TRBV4-1, with 7 bases fitting TRBD1. The CDR3 has 18 amino acids. Germline CDR1 and CDR2: MGHRA and YSYEKL. V was pared by 3 bases and J by 6 bases, with 19 bases of the junction left unmatched. The CDR3 DNA reads as TGCGCCAGCAGCCAGACCGAGGGACAGACAGGGTTGTTTGATGGCTACACCTTC. Residues: CASSQTEGQTGLFDGYTF.

CDR3 loop: CASSDRGPGQPQHF. The DNA for the CDR3 is TGTGCCAGCAGCGACAGGGGACCGGGTCAGCCCCAGCATTTT. This sequence joins TRBV6-5 and TRBJ1-5; 8 bases line up with TRBD1. The CDR3 has 14 residues. CDR1 and CDR2 from the germline V gene are MNHEY and SVGAGI. V lost 6 bases, J lost 6 bases, and 7 bases stayed unmatched.

The gene calls are TRBV7-2 and TRBJ2-5, with unresolved D. The V end was cut by 4 bases, the J end by 4 bases, with 7 bases between. The CDR3 spans 12 residues. Germline lookup yields CDR1 SGHTA and CDR2 FQGNSA. The CDR3 DNA follows: TGTGCCAGCAGCTCCCGAGGAGAGACCCAGTACTTC. This codes for CASSSRGETQYF.

The V and J genes are TRBV18 and TRBJ2-7; maybe TRBD2 (6 bases). The CDR3 is 14 residues long. Per germline, CDR1 KGHSH and CDR2 LQKENI. The V gene lost 8 bases and the J gene lost 1 base, with 15 bases spanning the gap. The CDR3: CASAGAGRSYEQYF. CDR3 DNA: TGTGCCAGCGCCGGGGCAGGGAGGTCCTACGAGCAGTACTTC.

The V call is TRBV18, the J call TRBJ2-7, with 13 nucleotides matching TRBD2. The CDR3 is made up of 18 amino acids. Losses at the gene ends were 6 bases for V and 2 bases for J; bases not matched to a gene: 13. Germline CDR1 is KGHSH and CDR2 is LQKENI. The CDR3: CASSPRRTSGGTPYEQYF. The CDR3 nucleotides read TGTGCCAGCTCTCCCCGGCGGACTAGCGGGGGCACGCCCTACGAGCAGTACTTC.

The rearrangement links TRBV5-1 to TRBJ2-2, with D perhaps matching TRBD2 (7 bases). Trimming took off 3 bases at V and 4 bases at J, with 13 bases between the two ends. Germline-derived CDR1 and CDR2 are SGHRS and YFSETQ. The CDR3 sequence is 15 residues long. The CDR3 coding sequence is TGCGCCAGCAGCTCCGGGGGGCGAGGCACCGGGGAGCTGTTTTTT. Its translation is CASSSGGRGTGELFF.

This clone was observed a handful of times. The rearrangement links TRBV19 to TRBJ1-5, with D uncertain. The CDR3 has 13 residues. V was shortened by 3 bases and J by 6 bases, with 9 bases between the two germline ends. The germline V gene has CDR1 LNHDA and CDR2 SQIVND (reference sequence). The CDR3 nucleotides are TGTGCCAGTAGTATGAATCCGGGTCAGCCCCAGCATTTT. This gives the protein CASSMNPGQPQHF.

The chain links TRBV18 to TRBJ2-7; 8 bases agree with TRBD2. The V segment lost 3 bases and the J segment 3 bases; nucleotides outside the gene matches: 13. This CDR3 spans 17 amino acids. Germline V lookup: CDR1 KGHSH, CDR2 LQKENI. In DNA, the CDR3 is TGTGCCAGCTCACCCGCGGCCCACCCAGCGGGAGTCTACGAGCAGTACTTC. Its protein product is CASSPAAHPAGVYEQYF.

V gene TRBV7-9 combines with J gene TRBJ2-1; the match to TRBD1 covers 9 bases. Trimming cost V 4 bases and J 4 bases; bases outside gene matches: 8. The germline gives CDR1 SEHNR, CDR2 FQNEAQ (reference sequence). This CDR3 is built from 16 residues. The CDR3 nucleotides are TGTGCCAGCAGCTCTATGATGGGACAGGGATACAATGAGCAGTTCTTC. Translated: CASSSMMGQGYNEQFF.

The chain recombines TRBV7-6 with TRBJ1-1, with no clear D. V was pared by 1 base and J by 1 base, with 7 bases between. CDR3 length equals 14 residues. Per the germline V gene, CDR1 is SGHVS and CDR2 is FNYEAQ. CDR3 amino acids: CASSLGTGNTEAFF. Written as DNA, the CDR3 is TGTGCCAGCAGCTTAGGAACGGGGAACACTGAAGCTTTCTTT. The complete variable domain, with remaining parts taken from reference TRBV7-6 and TRBJ1-1, reads GAGVSQSPRYKVTKRGQDVALRCDPISGHVSLYWYRQALGQGPEFLTYFNYEAQQDKSGLPNDRFSAERPEGSISTLTIQRTEQRDSAMYRCASSLGTGNTEAFFGQGTRLTVV.

V is TRBV5-1 and J is TRBJ2-7, with 7 bases matching TRBD1. The CDR3 consists of 12 residues. V dropped 4 bases and J dropped 3; count of bases not matched to a gene: 1. CDR1 is SGHRS and CDR2 is YFSETQ in the germline V gene. CDR3 amino acids: CASSRDSYEQYF. The CDR3 bases are TGCGCCAGCAGCCGGGACAGCTACGAGCAGTACTTC. The variable domain in full, with the rest retrieved from reference TRBV5-1 and TRBJ2-7, is KAGVTQTPRYLIKTRGQQVTLSCSPISGHRSVSWYQQTPGQGLQFLFEYFSETQRNKGNFPGRFSGRQFSNSRSEMNVSTLELGDSALYLCASSRDSYEQYFGPGTRLTVT.

The DNA of the CDR3 is TGTGCCAGCAGCTCCCGACAGGGCTACACCGGGGAGCTGTTTTTT. Encoded protein: CASSSRQGYTGELFF. The rearrangement links TRBV6-5 to TRBJ2-2, with 7 bases lining up with TRBD1. The CDR3 has 15 amino acids. V dropped 6 bases and J dropped 3; count of bases not matched to a gene: 7. Germline CDR1 and CDR2: MNHEY and SVGAGI.